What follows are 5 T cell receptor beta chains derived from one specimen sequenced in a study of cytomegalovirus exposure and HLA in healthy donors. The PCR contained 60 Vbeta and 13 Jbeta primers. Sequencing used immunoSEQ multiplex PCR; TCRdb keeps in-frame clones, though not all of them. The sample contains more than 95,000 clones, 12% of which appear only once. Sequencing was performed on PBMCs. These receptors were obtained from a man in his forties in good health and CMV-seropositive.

The CDR3 reads CAISESAGTDTQYF. CDR3 coding DNA: TGTGCCATCAGTGAGTCGGCGGGCACAGATACGCAGTATTTT. V usage is TRBV10-3 and J usage is TRBJ2-3; no definite D call. Germline CDR1 ENHRY, CDR2 SYGVKD. Trimming took off 0 bases at V and 1 base at J, with 5 bases between the two ends. The CDR3 runs 14 residues.

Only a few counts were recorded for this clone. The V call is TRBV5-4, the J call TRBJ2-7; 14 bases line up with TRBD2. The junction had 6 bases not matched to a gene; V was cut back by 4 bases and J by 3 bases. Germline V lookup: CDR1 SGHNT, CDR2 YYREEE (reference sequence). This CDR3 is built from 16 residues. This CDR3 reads CASSLGTSGSVYEQYF. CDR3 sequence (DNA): TGTGCCAGCAGCCTCGGGACTAGCGGGAGCGTCTACGAGCAGTACTTC.

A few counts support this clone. This CDR3 reads CSVTSGADGYTF. The CDR3 region has the DNA TGCAGCGTTACCTCAGGGGCGGATGGCTACACCTTC. The rearrangement joins TRBV29-1 to TRBJ1-2; tentatively, D is TRBD1 (6 bases). V lost 5 bases to trimming and J lost 6 bases, with 13 bases between them. The CDR3 extends over 12 amino acids. In germline, CDR1 is SQVTM, CDR2 ANQGSEA.

The CDR3 reads CASSGSGTTQETQYF. CDR3 nucleotide sequence: TGTGCCAGCAGCGGGTCCGGGACTACCCAAGAGACCCAGTACTTC. This sequence joins TRBV9 and TRBJ2-5; 7 bases align to TRBD2. Germline values: CDR1 SGDLS, CDR2 YYNGEE. Unmatched junction bases numbered 6, after V lost 3 bases and J lost 1 base. This CDR3 is 15 amino acids long.

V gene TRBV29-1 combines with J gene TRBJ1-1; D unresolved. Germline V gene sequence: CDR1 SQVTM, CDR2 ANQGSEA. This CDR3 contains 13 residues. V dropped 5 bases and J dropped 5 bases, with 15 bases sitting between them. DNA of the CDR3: TGCAGCGTTATACCCCGTTCCAGGACTGAAGCTTTCTTT. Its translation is CSVIPRSRTEAFF.